Given below is one T cell receptor (beta chain) in context. This clonotype was observed at least ten times. Its antigen specificity is not known. No much larger clonotype is one base removed from it; base qualities were not supplied. The sample originates from a study of identical twins (dated by TCRdb to about 2016). Describing the broader study: The study deep-sequenced TCR alpha and beta repertoires from monozygotic twins, unrelated adults of various ages and cord blood to test whether fetal clonotypes persist. Replicate twin experiments were performed at different times using different library preparation protocols to rule out contamination. Broader findings and caveats from the paper: Recombination models systematically underestimated out-of-frame TCR alpha sharing in monozygotic twins but agreed with sharing between unrelated individuals. Excess twin sharing in beta out-of-frame sequences was weaker because fewer shared sequences lowered the signal-to-noise ratio. Out-of-frame TCR alpha sequences shared between twins showed an excess of low generation-probability sequences compared with coincidental sharing between unrelated individuals. Abundant cord blood beta clonotypes had fewer insertions, young adult naive repertoires showed a similar but weaker trend, and memory repertoires showed no such trend. Invariant T cells such as MAIT and iNKT could partly confound zero-insertion analyses, though diverse VJ usage argued against this for most clonotypes. Because the same donors could not be followed over many years, the conclusions relied on cross-sectional statistical analysis.

The library was generated by 5' RACE. Sequencing relied on an Illumina HiSeq 2000. Template switching added a universal primer binding site, and the final cDNA carried a unique molecular identifier that allowed TCR cDNA molecules to be counted accurately. First-strand cDNA for TCR alpha and beta chains was synthesized from specific primers in the conserved constant-segment region. To control for contamination, every cDNA library carried two barcodes: a SMART-Mk sample barcode plus Illumina barcodes. TruSeq adapter sequences along with Illumina sample barcodes were introduced in two successive PCR steps. The Illumina HiSeq platform was used with custom primers to sequence TCR alpha and beta cDNA libraries. On the authors' methods: MiGEC processed the raw reads to extract unique molecular identifiers, while MiXCR was used to determine the CDR3 positions. For each individual, recombination models were inferred using an EM algorithm with the repgenHMM and IGoR tools. The tcR package in R was used for shared clonotype analysis, with sharing normalized by the product of cloneset sizes. Out-of-frame nonproductive sequences were analyzed to study raw recombination free of thymic and clonal selection effects. TCRdb reanalyzed the raw reads on its own, using fastp at Q25 for trimming and MiXCR for clone calling, and kept in-frame beta chains. Each record represents a unique CDR3 protein, reported with the most common genes and DNA among its rows. TCRdb, rather than the study authors, made the V and J calls. Counted in this sample were more than 650,000 distinct CDR3 sequences; roughly 6% of them appeared once. The top ten hold roughly 1.8% of the sample.

All donors were healthy Caucasians. The researchers also sequenced three unrelated adults who were not twins: a male aged 18 to 30, a male aged 50 to 59, and a female aged 50 to 59. Miltenyi CD45RO+ enrichment and human naive T-cell isolation kits were used to isolate memory (CD45RO+) and naive T cells from PBMC. CDR1 and CDR2, per the germline V gene (reference sequence), are DFQATT and SNEGSKA. The cysteine opens and the phenylalanine closes a CDR3 of 13 amino acids. Of all the DNA, just the CDR3 is kept, 39 bases in frame from base 1. Relative to germline, V is 3 bases shorter and J is 4 bases shorter, with 9 bases between their ends.

Sequencing was carried out using naive T cells sorted from blood. Explained via the paper, the cell subset or site label denotes: cells isolated with a human naive T-cell isolation kit. The chain is assembled from TRBV20-1 and TRBJ2-2; the D gene lacks a confident call. This clonotype was obtained from a man between 18 and 35 years old in good health. The sequence in DNA is TGCAGTGCTAGGGCGGTCGCCACCGGGGAGCTGTTTTTT. Translated, this gives CSARAVATGELFF.